The clone carrying this TCR beta chain was seen a handful of times. Antigen specificity is unknown. The data are from a study of T cells after yellow fever vaccination. The study's findings and limits: When the response was secondary, it was weaker but reached its peak faster, day 5 versus 15.

TCRdb fed the 5' RACE reads into MiXCR, producing one record per CDR3 protein. The sample lists roughly 330,000 distinct CDR3 sequences; 3% to 4.5% were seen once. There are 14 residues in the CDR3. The germline V gene has CDR1 SGHAT and CDR2 FQNNGV. V lost 3 bases and J lost 1, with 9 bases in between. The rearrangement links TRBV11-2 to TRBJ1-1; D possibly corresponds to TRBD1 (6 bases). The sample consisted of PBMCs, taken 5 days after the yellow fever booster vaccination. This receptor was obtained from a man between 18 and 35 years old who received the YFV17D yellow fever vaccine. The CDR3, as DNA: TGTGCCAGCAGCTTTTCAGGGGCGAACACTGAAGCTTTCTTT. Translation: CASSFSGANTEAFF.